Below, 13 T cell receptor beta chains from the same sample are listed, as sequenced in a study of T cell responses to AZD1222 COVID-19 vaccine. Repertoires were generated with immunoSEQ multiplex PCR, while TCRdb's copy carries only in-frame clones and drops some. The data contain some 100,000 clones, 70% to 90% of them singletons. The input for sequencing was peripheral blood, taken on day 0 of AZD1222 vaccination. Receptor source: an adult in good health.

This clone occurred once. This chain joins TRBV6-5 and TRBJ2-5; D is perhaps TRBD2 (7 bases). The CDR3 runs 14 residues. The V gene lost 7 bases and the J gene lost 4 bases, with 16 bases spanning the gap. CDR1 and CDR2 (germline): MNHEY, SVGAGI. CDR3 region: CASKRDTVGETQYF. The CDR3 DNA reads as TGTGCCAGCAAGCGGGACACCGTTGGAGAGACCCAGTACTTC.

The chain is built from TRBV7-2 and TRBJ1-4, with 9 bases fitting TRBD1. The CDR3 length is 13 residues. Germline CDR1 SGHTA, CDR2 FQGNSA. The trim removed 4 bases at V and 8 bases at J, leaving 2 bases unmatched. The CDR3 reads CASSYGQGEKLFF. The CDR3 region has the DNA TGTGCCAGCAGCTACGGACAGGGGGAAAAACTGTTTTTT.

This clone was counted only a few times. The rearrangement joins TRBV6-1 to TRBJ2-7; D gene ambiguous. The CDR3 loop spans 13 amino acids. CDR1 MNHNS and CDR2 SASEGT come from the germline V gene. V lost 2 bases to trimming and J lost 4 bases, with 9 bases between them. The CDR3 protein is CASSETFPYEQYF. The CDR3 DNA reads TGTGCCAGCAGTGAAACGTTCCCATACGAGCAGTACTTC.

The chain employs TRBV15 and TRBJ1-6; no clear D gene. This CDR3 region has 15 residues. The germline V and J ends were trimmed by 0 bases and 5 bases, with 8 bases remaining between them. Germline V gene lookup returns CDR1 LNHNV and CDR2 YYDKDF (reference sequence). The CDR3 DNA follows: TGTGCCACCAGCAGAGATGTTTCGAATAATTCACCCCTCCACTTT. Translated: CATSRDVSNNSPLHF.

This clone was counted a single time. The rearrangement links TRBV6-4 to TRBJ2-2, with D possibly being TRBD1 (6 bases). Deletions cut 7 bases from V and 7 bases from J, with 16 bases between. Germline CDR1 MRHNA, CDR2 SNTAGT. The CDR3 runs 14 residues. The DNA for the CDR3 is TGTGCCAGCACCGGGGAACAGGGCATCGGGGAGCTGTTTTTT. Its protein is CASTGEQGIGELFF.

The sample holds one count of this clone. This chain uses TRBV7-3 with TRBJ2-3; no definite D call. CDR1 SGHTA and CDR2 FQGTGA come from the germline V gene. The CDR3 consists of 13 residues. Trimming shortened V by 1 base and J by 1 base, and 3 bases separated the two germline ends. The CDR3 DNA reads as TGTGCCAGCAGCTTAAGTGGCACAGATACGCAGTATTTT. Protein sequence: CASSLSGTDTQYF.

V is TRBV18 and J is TRBJ1-1; D is unclear. Between the trimmed V and J ends, which lost 1 base and 4 bases, there was a span of 16 bases. Per germline, CDR1 KGHSH and CDR2 LQKENI. CDR3 length: 16 amino acids. The CDR3 nucleotides are TGTGCCAGCTCACCACTATCTGGGAATACGGGCACTGAAGCTTTCTTT. This codes for CASSPLSGNTGTEAFF.

The chain has TRBV30 and TRBJ2-3, with D perhaps matching TRBD1 or TRBD2 (7 bases each). Germline lookup yields CDR1 GTSNPN and CDR2 SVGIG (reference sequence). The V end was cut by 5 bases, the J end by 0 bases, with 18 bases between. This CDR3 contains 16 residues. The CDR3 loop reads CAWGWTGLVSTDTQYF. For the CDR3, the DNA is TGTGCCTGGGGATGGACAGGACTAGTCAGCACAGATACGCAGTATTTT.

The chain couples TRBV2 to TRBJ1-1; TRBD1 might be the D (5 bases). Germline loops: CDR1 SNHLY, CDR2 FYNNEI. This CDR3 region has 15 residues. Trimming shortened V by 5 bases and J by 4 bases, and 17 bases separated the two germline ends. CDR3 in DNA: TGTGCCAGCAGTACCAGGGTGGTGGGGCGCACTGAAGCTTTCTTT. The encoded protein is CASSTRVVGRTEAFF.

J is TRBJ1-1 and V is TRBV10-2; 7 nucleotides match TRBD1. This CDR3 has 13 amino acids. The ends lost 6 bases at V and 3 bases at J; junction bases unmatched: 4. Germline lookup yields CDR1 WSHSY and CDR2 SAAADI. CDR3 nucleotide sequence: TGCGCCAGCAGCAACAGGGGTGACACTGAAGCTTTCTTT. It encodes CASSNRGDTEAFF.

This clone showed up just a few times. CDR3 nucleotide sequence: TGTGCCAGCAGCCCCCCAGGGAGGAGTGGCGGGGAGCTGTTTTTT. Translation gives CASSPPGRSGGELFF. J is TRBJ2-2 and V is TRBV7-3; D perhaps matches TRBD2 (6 bases). V shed 5 bases and J shed 7 bases, with 17 bases lying between them. CDR1 is SGHTA and CDR2 is FQGTGA in the germline V gene. The length of the CDR3 is 15 residues.

The chain joins TRBV3-1 (or the pseudogene TRBV3-2) to TRBJ1-4; D not resolved. CDR1 and CDR2 (germline): LGHDT, YNNKEL (reference sequence). CDR3 length equals 14 residues. With 2 bases removed from V and 4 bases from J, the gap between germline ends came to 8 bases. The CDR3 loop reads CASSQSTNNEKLFF. The CDR3 nucleotides read TGTGCCAGCAGCCAATCGACAAATAATGAAAAACTGTTTTTT.

This chain links TRBV5-4 with TRBJ1-1; 7 bases align to TRBD1. The CDR3 is made up of 14 amino acids. J lost 1 base, V lost 4 bases, and 4 bases had no gene match. CDR1 is SGHNT, CDR2 YYREEE, per germline (reference sequence). CDR3 residues: CASSGRQGNTEAFF. CDR3 DNA: TGTGCCAGCAGCGGCAGACAGGGGAACACTGAAGCTTTCTTT.